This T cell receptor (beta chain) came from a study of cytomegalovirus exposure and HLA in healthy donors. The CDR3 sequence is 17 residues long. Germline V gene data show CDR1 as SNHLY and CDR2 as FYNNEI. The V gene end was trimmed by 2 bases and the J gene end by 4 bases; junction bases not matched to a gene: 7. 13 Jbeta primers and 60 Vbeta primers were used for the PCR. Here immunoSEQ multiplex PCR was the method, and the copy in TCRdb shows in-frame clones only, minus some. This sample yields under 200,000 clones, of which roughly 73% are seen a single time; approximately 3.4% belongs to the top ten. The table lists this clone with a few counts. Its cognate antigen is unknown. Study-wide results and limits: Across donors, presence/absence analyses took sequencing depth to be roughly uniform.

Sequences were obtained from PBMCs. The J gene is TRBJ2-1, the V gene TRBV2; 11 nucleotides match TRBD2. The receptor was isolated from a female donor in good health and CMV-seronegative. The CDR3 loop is CASSEPRGTSGYNEQFF. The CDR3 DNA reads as TGTGCCAGCAGTGAACCCCGCGGGACTAGCGGTTACAATGAGCAGTTCTTC. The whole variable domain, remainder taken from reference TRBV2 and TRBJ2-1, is EPEVTQTPSHQVTQMGQEVILRCVPISNHLYFYWYRQILGQKVEFLVSFYNNEISEKSEIFDDQFSVERPDGSNFTLKIRSTKLEDSAMYFCASSEPRGTSGYNEQFFGPGTRLTVL.